Presented here are 8 T cell receptor beta chains from one specimen sequenced in a study of cytomegalovirus exposure and HLA in healthy donors. 60 Vbeta and 13 Jbeta primers were used in PCR. TCRdb's table, derived via immunoSEQ multiplex PCR, lists solely in-frame clones and lacks some. The sample records 150,000 to 200,000 clones, 60% to 80% being singletons. The specimen sequenced was PBMCs. Receptor source: a woman in her 50s in good health and CMV-seropositive.

The chain joins TRBV11-2 to TRBJ2-1, with D tentatively TRBD1 (6 bases). There are 14 residues in the CDR3. The V gene lost 1 base and the J gene lost 7 bases, with 11 bases spanning the gap. The germline V gene has CDR1 SGHAT and CDR2 FQNNGV. The CDR3 DNA follows: TGTGCCAGCAGCTTAGGACCAGGGGTAAATGAGCAGTTCTTC. It encodes CASSLGPGVNEQFF.

In nucleotides, the CDR3 is TGTGCCAGCAGCTTACTTTGGACAGAATATTACAATGAGCAGTTCTTC. This encodes CASSLLWTEYYNEQFF. The gene calls are TRBV7-6 and TRBJ2-1; TRBD1 might be the D (6 bases). The ends were cut back, 2 bases at V and 4 bases at J, with 15 bases in the middle. Per the germline V gene, CDR1 is SGHVS and CDR2 is FNYEAQ. CDR3 length: 16 amino acids.

The chain couples TRBV10-3 to TRBJ2-2, with D unclear. Trimming stripped 6 bases from V and 7 bases from J, with 9 bases between. The CDR3 covers 12 residues. Germline V gene lookup returns CDR1 ENHRY and CDR2 SYGVKD. The CDR3 coding sequence is TGTGCCATCAGGTCGAGTGGCGGGGAGCTGTTTTTT. Protein sequence: CAIRSSGGELFF.

The genes are TRBV15 and TRBJ1-1; D uncertain. V lost 3 bases to trimming and J lost 7 bases, with 18 bases between them. The CDR3 extends over 15 amino acids. Germline CDR1 reads LNHNV; CDR2 reads YYDKDF (reference sequence). The CDR3 nucleotides read TGTGCCACCAGCAGTGACATCGGAGGTGAAGGTGAAGCTTTCTTT. This sequence encodes CATSSDIGGEGEAFF. Full variable domain (rest looked up from reference TRBV15 and TRBJ1-1): DAMVIQNPRYQVTQFGKPVTLSCSQTLNHNVMYWYQQKSSQAPKLLFHYYDKDFNNEADTPDNFQSRRPNTSFCFLDIRSPGLGDTAMYLCATSSDIGGEGEAFFGQGTRLTVV.

The chain carries TRBV9 and TRBJ2-2; no reliable D call. V dropped 4 bases and J dropped 7 bases, with 8 bases sitting between them. CDR1 is SGDLS and CDR2 is YYNGEE in the germline V gene. The CDR3 covers 12 residues. CDR3 sequence reads: CASSSADGELFF. The CDR3 nucleotides read TGTGCCAGCAGCTCCGCAGACGGGGAGCTGTTTTTT.

This clone was seen more than once but under ten times. J is TRBJ1-2 and V is TRBV7-9; D ambiguous. Between the trimmed V and J ends, which lost 5 bases and 0 bases, there was a span of 10 bases. The CDR3 loop spans 14 amino acids. Germline V gene sequence: CDR1 SEHNR, CDR2 FQNEAQ (reference sequence). The CDR3 sequence: CASSTYSTNYGYTF. CDR3 in DNA: TGTGCCAGCAGCACATACAGTACTAACTATGGCTACACCTTC.

In DNA form, the CDR3 reads TGTGCCAGCAGCTTCGGTTTGAAGTCCTACAATGAGCAGTTCTTC. Protein: CASSFGLKSYNEQFF. The V gene is TRBV5-6, the J gene TRBJ2-1; D call uncertain. V lost 2 bases and J lost 1, with 10 bases in between. In germline, CDR1 is SGHDT, CDR2 YYEEEE. This CDR3 has 15 residues.

This clone was seen a single time. The rearrangement links TRBV5-4 to TRBJ2-7; TRBD1 agrees at 7 bases. CDR1 and CDR2 (germline): SGHNT, YYREEE (reference sequence). Trimming removed 5 bases from V and 3 bases from J; junction bases left unmatched: 5. The CDR3 consists of 13 residues. This chain's CDR3 is CASSWDRNYEQYF. The CDR3 DNA is TGTGCCAGCAGTTGGGACAGAAACTACGAGCAGTACTTC.